This TCR beta chain was sequenced in a study of radiotherapy plus CTLA-4 blockade in lung cancer. The method was immunoSEQ multiplex PCR; TCRdb's version includes in-frame clones alone and lacks a portion of them. The sample contains tens of thousands of clones, roughly 85% of which appear only once. The CDR3 consists of 15 residues. The germline CDR1 and CDR2 sequences are SGDLS and YYNGEE. V was pared by 3 bases and J by 3 bases, with 6 bases of the junction left unmatched. The V call is TRBV9, the J call TRBJ2-7, with 10 bases fitting TRBD1. This TCR came from a human donor with non-small cell lung cancer who had a complete response to radiotherapy plus ipilimumab. The source was peripheral blood, collected from a patient treated with radiotherapy plus ipilimumab. The CDR3 region is CASSERDRGHYEQYF. In DNA form, the CDR3 reads TGTGCCAGCAGCGAAAGGGACAGGGGCCACTACGAGCAGTACTTC.